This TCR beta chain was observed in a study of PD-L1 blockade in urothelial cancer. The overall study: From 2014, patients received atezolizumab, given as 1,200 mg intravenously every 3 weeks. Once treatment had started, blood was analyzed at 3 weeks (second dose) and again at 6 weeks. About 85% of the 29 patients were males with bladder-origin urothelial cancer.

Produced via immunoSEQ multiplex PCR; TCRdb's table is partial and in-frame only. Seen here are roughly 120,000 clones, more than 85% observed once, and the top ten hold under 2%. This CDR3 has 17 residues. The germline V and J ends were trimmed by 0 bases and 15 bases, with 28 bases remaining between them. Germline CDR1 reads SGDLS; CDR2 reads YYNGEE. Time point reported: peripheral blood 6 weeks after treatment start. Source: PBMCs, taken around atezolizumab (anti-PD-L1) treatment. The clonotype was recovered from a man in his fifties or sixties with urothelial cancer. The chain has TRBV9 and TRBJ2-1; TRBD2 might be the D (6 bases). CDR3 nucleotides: TGTGCCAGCAGCGTAGGAGGAGGGGTACTAGCAGAAATTTCATGGTTCTTC. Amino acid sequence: CASSVGGGVLAEISWFF.